What follows describes a single T cell receptor beta chain. The sample is drawn from a study of blood T cell repertoires in COVID-19. At the level of the study: Nucleic acid was either cDNA or gDNA, and it came from T cells, B-cell-depleted T cells, or PBMCs.

Clones were read by immunoSEQ multiplex PCR, and TCRdb kept only the in-frame ones, dropping some. The data contain roughly 120,000 clones, about two thirds of them singletons. Per the germline V gene, CDR1 is MNHEY and CDR2 is SMNVEV (reference sequence). The CDR3 spans 15 residues. Between the trimmed V and J ends, which lost 5 bases and 4 bases, there was a span of 15 bases. The rearrangement joins TRBV27 to TRBJ2-1, with a possible D match to TRBD2 (6 bases). Sequenced material: peripheral blood. The clonotype was recovered from a human donor with acute or convalescent COVID-19. The donor label of this sample is uncertain. The CDR3 DNA reads TGTGCCAGCAGTCCTAGTGGGGGGACTTACAATGAGCAGTTCTTC. Protein: CASSPSGGTYNEQFF.